A single sample is the source of the 29 T cell receptor beta chains below, sequenced in a study of CD8 T cells in ankylosing spondylitis. One entry per CDR3 protein results from TCRdb running MiXCR on the 5' RACE reads. The data hold 300,000 to 350,000 distinct CDR3 sequences, with 9.5% to 13% observed a single time. Sample: blood, either unsorted or a sorted T cell fraction (not recorded which). These receptors were collected from a female donor with ankylosing spondylitis or in good health (not recorded which).

The genes are TRBV5-4 and TRBJ1-3, with 12 bases aligning to TRBD1. With V trimmed by 3 bases and J by 2 bases, 6 bases remained unmatched. The length of the CDR3 is 17 residues. Per germline, CDR1 SGHNT and CDR2 YYREEE (reference sequence). The CDR3 sequence is CASSSGTGGFAGNTIYF. The DNA for the CDR3 is TGTGCCAGCAGCTCCGGGACAGGGGGCTTCGCTGGAAACACCATATATTTT.

This chain links TRBV15 with TRBJ2-7; weak D call: TRBD2 (6 bases). Germline CDR1 and CDR2: LNHNV and YYDKDF (reference sequence). The CDR3 loop spans 17 amino acids. V was pared by 2 bases and J by 2 bases, with 19 bases between. The CDR3 loop reads CATSRPSGASVAYEQYF. The DNA for the CDR3 is TGTGCCACCAGCAGACCTTCTGGGGCTAGCGTTGCCTACGAGCAGTACTTC.

Worth noting for this clonotype: A read error may explain this, as a much larger clone is one base away. The chain links TRBV12-3 or TRBV12-4 to TRBJ1-2, with D perhaps TRBD1 (6 bases). This CDR3 region has 14 residues. CDR3 sequence reads: CVSSFDRSIYGYTF. The CDR3 nucleotides read TGTGTCAGCAGTTTTGACAGGTCCATCTATGGCTACACCTTC.

At least ten counts were recorded for this clonotype. The V gene is TRBV10-3, the J gene TRBJ2-7, with 13 bases matching TRBD2. V shed 11 bases, J shed 4 bases, and the junction held 14 bases outside the gene matches. The germline V gene has CDR1 ENHRY and CDR2 SYGVKD. The CDR3 runs 16 residues. For the CDR3, the DNA is TGTGCCTCCCCGGGACTAGCGGGGACCTTCCCTTACGAGCAGTACTTC. Protein: CASPGLAGTFPYEQYF.

The CDR3: CASSPAPYEQYF. DNA for the CDR3: TGTGCCAGCTCACCGGCCCCCTACGAGCAGTACTTC. The chain recombines TRBV18 with TRBJ2-7, with D uncertain. V lost 3 bases and J lost 2, with 5 bases in between. CDR1 is KGHSH and CDR2 is LQKENI in the germline V gene. This CDR3 region has 12 residues.

This clonotype was seen only a few times. This chain connects TRBV20-1 to TRBJ1-6; D is uncertain. The CDR3 covers 15 residues. In germline, CDR1 is DFQATT, CDR2 SNEGSKA (reference sequence). Trimming cost V 3 bases and J 0 bases, with 9 bases left between them. This CDR3 reads CSASSRSSYNSPLHF. CDR3 nucleotide sequence: TGCAGTGCTAGTTCCAGGAGCTCCTATAATTCACCCCTCCACTTT.

The sample holds a few counts of this clonotype. This chain uses TRBV12-3 or TRBV12-4 with TRBJ2-4; tentative D call: TRBD2 (5 bases). The CDR3 loop spans 18 amino acids. The ends were cut back, 6 bases at V and 0 bases at J, with 21 bases in the middle. DNA for the CDR3: TGTGCCAGCAGGAGGGCCAGACCGGTTACCTTAGCCAAAAACATTCAGTACTTC. Translating gives CASRRARPVTLAKNIQYF.

This clonotype was counted ten times or more. This chain joins TRBV12-3 or TRBV12-4 and TRBJ2-2; 15 nucleotides align to TRBD2. CDR3 length: 17 residues. Trimming removed 7 bases from V and 7 bases from J; junction bases left unmatched: 10. CDR3 sequence: CASTRTSGRAFGGELFF. DNA for the CDR3: TGTGCCAGCACCCGGACTAGCGGGAGGGCCTTCGGCGGGGAGCTGTTTTTT.

CDR3 sequence reads: CASRSPGTGVTEQYF. In DNA, the CDR3 is TGTGCCAGCAGATCCCCCGGGACAGGGGTTACCGAGCAGTACTTC. The V and J genes are TRBV28 and TRBJ2-7, with 10 bases fitting TRBD1. The CDR3 is 15 amino acids. CDR1 is MDHEN and CDR2 is SYDVKM in the germline V gene. The V and J ends lost 6 bases and 6 bases, in that order; junction bases with no gene match: 11.

The V gene is TRBV24-1, the J gene TRBJ1-3; D might be TRBD1 (5 bases). CDR3 length equals 15 residues. The V end was cut by 4 bases, the J end by 1 base, with 10 bases between. Germline V lookup: CDR1 KGHDR, CDR2 SFDVKD. CDR3 sequence (DNA): TGTGCCACCAGTGACCCGGGACCTTCTGGAAACACCATATATTTT. Its translation is CATSDPGPSGNTIYF.

This clonotype has at least ten counts. The V call is TRBV12-3 or TRBV12-4, the J call TRBJ1-4; D is undetermined. The CDR3 has 13 amino acids. The V and J ends lost 3 bases and 8 bases respectively, with 10 bases between them. The CDR3 reads CASSFSDEEKLFF. The CDR3 bases are TGTGCCAGCAGTTTTTCGGACGAGGAAAAACTGTTTTTT.

The rearrangement uses TRBV4-2 and TRBJ2-2, with 12 bases aligning to TRBD2. The CDR3 loop spans 16 amino acids. Germline CDR1 is LGHNA and CDR2 is YNFKEQ. Unmatched junction bases numbered 5, after V lost 5 bases and J lost 4 bases. DNA for the CDR3: TGTGCCAGCAGCAGAACTAGCGGGGGGACCACCGGGGAGCTGTTTTTT. This translates into CASSRTSGGTTGELFF.

This clonotype has a handful of counts. The rearrangement uses TRBV5-1 and TRBJ2-7; 10 bases are a match to TRBD1. Germline V gives CDR1 SGHRS, CDR2 YFSETQ. J lost 4 bases, V lost 4 bases, and 5 bases had no gene match. The CDR3 totals 14 residues. CDR3 DNA: TGCGCCAGCAGCGTGGACAGGGGGTATTACGAGCAGTACTTC. This sequence encodes CASSVDRGYYEQYF.

The sample holds a few counts of this clonotype. In DNA, the CDR3 is TGTGCCAGCAGCCAGGCGCTGACTGAAGCTTTCTTT. As protein: CASSQALTEAFF. The chain recombines TRBV3-1 with TRBJ1-1; D unresolved. This CDR3 is built from 12 residues. V was trimmed by 3 bases and J by 5 bases, leaving 7 bases between them. Germline V CDR1 and CDR2: LGHDT, YNNKEL (reference sequence).

In its sample, this clonotype was seen a few times. The V gene is TRBV7-2, the J gene TRBJ1-1; D is uncertain. The ends were cut back, 4 bases at V and 4 bases at J, with 13 bases in the middle. Germline V CDR1 and CDR2: SGHTA, FQGNSA. The CDR3 totals 14 residues. The CDR3 coding sequence is TGTGCCAGCAGCTACCGCTGGGGTGGCACTGAAGCTTTCTTT. Amino acid sequence: CASSYRWGGTEAFF. Full variable domain (outside the CDR3, taken from reference TRBV7-2 and TRBJ1-1): GAGVSQSPSNKVTEKGKDVELRCDPISGHTALYWYRQSLGQGLEFLIYFQGNSAPDKSGLPSDRFSAERTGGSVSTLTIQRTQQEDSAVYLCASSYRWGGTEAFFGQGTRLTVV.

This clonotype appeared many times. The chain has TRBV20-1 and TRBJ2-5, with D tentatively TRBD1 or TRBD2 (5 bases each). V was trimmed by 0 bases and J by 7 bases, leaving 18 bases between them. Germline loops: CDR1 DFQATT, CDR2 SNEGSKA (reference sequence). The CDR3 sequence is 15 residues long. CDR3 DNA sequence: TGCAGTGCTAGAGATTATGGGGACCCCCAAACGACCCAGTACTTC. Amino acid sequence: CSARDYGDPQTTQYF.

The table lists this clonotype with many counts. CDR3 region: CSARDPKSITYNEQFF. The CDR3 DNA reads TGCAGTGCTAGAGATCCTAAGTCAATCACCTACAATGAGCAGTTCTTC. The chain combines TRBV20-1 with TRBJ2-1; D is ambiguous. The CDR3 sequence is 16 residues long. Germline V gives CDR1 DFQATT, CDR2 SNEGSKA (reference sequence). The V end was cut by 0 bases, the J end by 2 bases, with 14 bases between.

The chain recombines TRBV14 with TRBJ1-1; D remains unclear. Looked up from germline, CDR1 is SGHDN and CDR2 is FVKESK. V lost 7 bases and J 9 bases, leaving 18 bases between the germline ends. The CDR3 has 13 residues. CDR3 bases: TGTGCCAGCACCTCCGGCGGGAACAGAAAAGCTTTCTTT. This encodes CASTSGGNRKAFF.

This clonotype was detected many times. The chain joins TRBV10-3 to TRBJ1-2; no definite D call. Germline assignment: CDR1 ENHRY and CDR2 SYGVKD. The V end was cut by 8 bases, the J end by 4 bases, with 11 bases between. This CDR3 spans 12 amino acids. The CDR3 nucleotides read TGTGCCATCGCCGCGGGTGGCTATGGCTACACCTTC. Encoded protein: CAIAAGGYGYTF.

The chain links TRBV5-1 to TRBJ2-5; a possible D gene is TRBD2 (5 bases). V was shortened by 1 base and J by 1 base, with 8 bases between the two germline ends. From germline, CDR1 is SGHRS and CDR2 YFSETQ. The CDR3 totals 14 residues. CDR3 nucleotide sequence: TGCGCCAGCAGCTTGTCGGGGTTCCAAGAGACCCAGTACTTC. Encoded protein: CASSLSGFQETQYF.

This clonotype was counted at least ten times. The gene calls are TRBV20-1 and TRBJ2-7; TRBD2 matches 9 bases. Germline-derived CDR1 and CDR2 are DFQATT and SNEGSKA (reference sequence). The V gene end was trimmed by 2 bases and the J gene end by 3 bases; junction bases not matched to a gene: 11. The CDR3 runs 16 residues. Here the CDR3 reads CSARKDGREGIYEQYF. For the CDR3, the DNA is TGCAGTGCTAGAAAAGACGGGCGGGAGGGCATCTACGAGCAGTACTTC.

J is TRBJ2-7 and V is TRBV5-1; D remains unclear. The CDR3 runs 14 residues. CDR1 and CDR2 (germline): SGHRS, YFSETQ. V was clipped by 4 bases and J by 2 bases, with 13 bases between them. The DNA of the CDR3 is TGCGCCAGCAGCCGGGCGGACCCTGCCTACGAGCAGTACTTC. This gives the protein CASSRADPAYEQYF.

Concerning this clonotype itself: The CDR3 does not close with the conserved phenylalanine or tryptophan, likely indicating a read error. V and J are TRBV20-1 and TRBJ2-5; 7 bases are a match to TRBD2. Looked up from germline, CDR1 is DFQATT and CDR2 is SNEGSKA (reference sequence). This CDR3 region has 13 residues. V was clipped by 8 bases and J by 2 bases; unmatched bases: 8. CDR3 coding DNA: TGCAGTTCGGAGGCTAGCGGACAAGAGACCCAGTACTTG. Amino acid sequence: CSSEASGQETQYL.

This clonotype came up many times. In nucleotides, the CDR3 is TGCAGTGCCACCGACAGGGGAGGGCCCGGGGAGCTGTTTTTT. Its translation: CSATDRGGPGELFF. The rearrangement uses TRBV20-1 and TRBJ2-2, with D possibly matching TRBD1 (8 bases). The CDR3 has 14 residues. Germline V lookup: CDR1 DFQATT, CDR2 SNEGSKA (reference sequence). V was pared by 6 bases and J by 6 bases, with 17 bases between.

The sample holds a few counts of this clonotype. The rearrangement links TRBV28 to TRBJ1-1; 9 nucleotides match TRBD1. The germline gives CDR1 MDHEN, CDR2 SYDVKM. After removal of 5 bases from V and 2 bases from J, the junction contained 6 bases not matched to a gene. The CDR3 covers 15 residues. CDR3 residues: CASSAAGQGNTEAFF. The CDR3 DNA sequence: TGTGCCAGCAGTGCCGCGGGACAGGGAAACACTGAAGCTTTCTTT.

Only a few counts were recorded for this clonotype. The V call is TRBV5-1, the J call TRBJ2-6, with a possible D match to TRBD1 (6 bases). There are 15 residues in the CDR3. Germline CDR1 reads SGHRS; CDR2 reads YFSETQ. The V gene lost 4 bases and the J gene lost 7 bases, with 15 bases spanning the gap. The chain's CDR3 is CASSRDTAVANVLTF. In DNA form, the CDR3 reads TGCGCCAGCAGCCGGGACACGGCTGTTGCCAACGTCCTGACTTTC.

This clonotype was counted ten times or more. The rearrangement joins TRBV12-3 or TRBV12-4 to TRBJ2-1; D may be TRBD2 (6 bases). V was cut by 6 bases and J by 5 bases, with 11 bases left in between. CDR3 length: 13 residues. The CDR3 DNA is TGTGCCAGCAGCCCGGGACTTGACAATGAGCAGTTCTTC. Translated: CASSPGLDNEQFF.

This clonotype was seen only a few times. The chain links TRBV5-5 to TRBJ2-7, with D possibly TRBD2 on 6 matching bases. The CDR3 has 16 amino acids. V gave up 2 bases and J gave up 2 bases, with 17 bases separating them. Germline assignment: CDR1 SGHKS and CDR2 YYEKEE (reference sequence). The CDR3 DNA follows: TGTGCCAGCAGCTTTCCAACTCCGGGACTGACCTACGAGCAGTACTTC. Translation gives CASSFPTPGLTYEQYF. Looking up the rest from reference TRBV5-5 and TRBJ2-7 gives the full variable domain: DAGVTQSPTHLIKTRGQQVTLRCSPISGHKSVSWYQQVLGQGPQFIFQYYEKEERGRGNFPDRFSARQFPNYSSELNVNALLLGDSALYLCASSFPTPGLTYEQYFGPGTRLTVT.

In this sample, this clonotype turned up many times. The chain links TRBV7-9 to TRBJ2-1; 9 bases agree with TRBD2. Germline-derived CDR1 and CDR2 are SEHNR and FQNEAQ (reference sequence). The CDR3 is made up of 16 amino acids. The V segment lost 6 bases and the J segment 7 bases; nucleotides outside the gene matches: 13. Here the CDR3 DNA reads TGTGCCAGCAGTCTCGTCGGGCTAGCGGGAAGGAATGAGCAGTTCTTC. Protein sequence: CASSLVGLAGRNEQFF. The entire variable domain, with the rest obtained from reference TRBV7-9 and TRBJ2-1, is as follows: DTGVSQNPRHKITKRGQNVTFRCDPISEHNRLYWYRQTLGQGPEFLTYFQNEAQLEKSRLLSDRFSAERPKGSFSTLEIQRTEQGDSAMYLCASSLVGLAGRNEQFFGPGTRLTVL.